A selection of T cell receptor beta chains follows, all from one sample in a study of response to subunit inactivated influenza vaccine. TCRdb ran MiXCR on the RT-PCR reads and lists one entry per CDR3 protein. The repertoire has approximately 200,000 distinct CDR3 sequences, 14% of them found once; the top ten carry about 28%. The material sequenced was CD8+ T cells sorted from PBMCs, taken about 5 days after vaccination. The receptors were sampled from a man between 50 and 59 years old who received an inactivated influenza vaccine. Both conserved end residues are part of each CDR3. Fields, in order: V gene, J gene, D gene, clone size, CDR3 DNA, CDR3 protein. D genes are given only for firm matches. Clone size is stated in some rows and not others, as once, few, many or a class when expanded.

v_call: TRBV4-3
j_call: TRBJ2-1
d_call: .
clone_size: many
cdr3_nt: TGCGCCAGCAGCAACAAGATCGGAACCCGAGATACCAATGAGCAGTTCTTC
cdr3_aa: CASSNKIGTRDTNEQFF

v_call: TRBV7-9
j_call: TRBJ2-3
d_call: .
clone_size: .
cdr3_nt: TGTGCCAGCAGCTTAGTAACGTCTGCAGATACGCAGTATTTT
cdr3_aa: CASSLVTSADTQYF

v_call: TRBV5-6
j_call: TRBJ2-1
d_call: .
clone_size: .
cdr3_nt: TGTGCCAGCAGCTTGGGTTCCAGGGAGAATGAGCAGTTCTTC
cdr3_aa: CASSLGSRENEQFF

v_call: TRBV5-6
j_call: TRBJ2-1
d_call: .
clone_size: few
cdr3_nt: TGTGCCAGCACCCCGGCAGGGCATTACAATGAGCAGTTCTTC
cdr3_aa: CASTPAGHYNEQFF

v_call: TRBV12-3/TRBV12-4
j_call: TRBJ2-5
d_call: .
clone_size: .
cdr3_nt: TGTGCCAGCAGTTCGGGAAACCAAGAGACCCAGTACTTC
cdr3_aa: CASSSGNQETQYF

v_call: TRBV12-3/TRBV12-4
j_call: TRBJ2-1
d_call: .
clone_size: many
cdr3_nt: TGTGCCAGCAGTTTAGTGTGGGGGGCGTCCAATGAGCAGTTCTTC
cdr3_aa: CASSLVWGASNEQFF

v_call: TRBV29-1
j_call: TRBJ1-2
d_call: .
clone_size: few
cdr3_nt: TGCAGCGTTGAAGGCGGGCAGGGCAACTATGGCTACACCTTC
cdr3_aa: CSVEGGQGNYGYTF

v_call: TRBV11-2
j_call: TRBJ2-3
d_call: .
clone_size: .
cdr3_nt: TGTGCCAGCAGCTTAGATCATGGCACAGATACGCAGTATTTT
cdr3_aa: CASSLDHGTDTQYF

v_call: TRBV12-3/TRBV12-4
j_call: TRBJ1-2
d_call: .
clone_size: .
cdr3_nt: TGTGCCAGCAGTCACACAGCGGGCTATGGCTACACCTTC
cdr3_aa: CASSHTAGYGYTF

v_call: TRBV6-1
j_call: TRBJ2-3
d_call: .
clone_size: many
cdr3_nt: TGTGCCAGCAGTCCTGGATTCGGGCCCACAGATACGCAGTATTTT
cdr3_aa: CASSPGFGPTDTQYF

v_call: TRBV7-9
j_call: TRBJ2-5
d_call: TRBD1
clone_size: many
cdr3_nt: TGTGCCAGCAGCCTTAGACAGGGGACGGATGAGACCCAGTACTTC
cdr3_aa: CASSLRQGTDETQYF

v_call: TRBV30
j_call: TRBJ1-2
d_call: TRBD1
clone_size: .
cdr3_nt: TGTGCCTGGGACCAGGGGGACTATGGCTACACCTTC
cdr3_aa: CAWDQGDYGYTF

v_call: TRBV5-6
j_call: TRBJ1-2
d_call: .
clone_size: .
cdr3_nt: TGTGCCAGCAGCTTTGGCCCCAGCTACACCTTC
cdr3_aa: CASSFGPSYTF

v_call: TRBV28
j_call: TRBJ2-3
d_call: TRBD2
clone_size: many
cdr3_nt: TGTGCCAGCAGTTTAAATAGCGGGGGTTTCACAGATACGCAGTATTTT
cdr3_aa: CASSLNSGGFTDTQYF

v_call: TRBV19
j_call: TRBJ1-5
d_call: TRBD1
clone_size: .
cdr3_nt: TGTGCCCCTGGTGGGACAGACCTTAGCAATCAGCCCCAGCATTTT
cdr3_aa: CAPGGTDLSNQPQHF

v_call: TRBV12-3/TRBV12-4
j_call: TRBJ2-1
d_call: .
clone_size: .
cdr3_nt: TGTGCCAGCAGTTTAACCGAACCTTACAATGAGCAGTTCTTC
cdr3_aa: CASSLTEPYNEQFF

v_call: TRBV4-2
j_call: TRBJ1-5
d_call: TRBD1
clone_size: few
cdr3_nt: TGTGCCAGCAGCCAAGAGACAGGGGATAGCAATCAGCCCCAGCATTTT
cdr3_aa: CASSQETGDSNQPQHF

v_call: TRBV6-5
j_call: TRBJ2-7
d_call: .
clone_size: few
cdr3_nt: TGTGCCAGCAGTTATTACGTAGACAGAAGCTACGACGAGCAGTACTTC
cdr3_aa: CASSYYVDRSYDEQYF

v_call: TRBV9
j_call: TRBJ2-1
d_call: .
clone_size: many
cdr3_nt: TGTGCCAGCACAGAAGGGGGACTTCAATACAATGAGCAGTTCTTC
cdr3_aa: CASTEGGLQYNEQFF

v_call: TRBV30
j_call: TRBJ2-1
d_call: .
clone_size: many
cdr3_nt: TGTGCCTGGGCCAGGGTCGGTGAGCAGTTCTTC
cdr3_aa: CAWARVGEQFF

v_call: TRBV3-1
j_call: TRBJ2-3
d_call: TRBD2
clone_size: .
cdr3_nt: TGTGCCAGCAGCCGACATCCGGGACTAGCGGGGGTCAGAGGAAGCACAGATACGCAGTATTTT
cdr3_aa: CASSRHPGLAGVRGSTDTQYF

v_call: TRBV5-1
j_call: TRBJ1-1
d_call: .
clone_size: .
cdr3_nt: TGCGCCAGCAGCTTGGGTTCGGGGAACACTGAAGCTTTCTTT
cdr3_aa: CASSLGSGNTEAFF

v_call: TRBV25-1
j_call: TRBJ2-7
d_call: .
clone_size: .
cdr3_nt: TGTGCCAGCAGTGTAAGATTCCCCCCGGATTACTTC
cdr3_aa: CASSVRFPPDYF

v_call: TRBV15
j_call: TRBJ2-7
d_call: .
clone_size: .
cdr3_nt: TGTGCCACCAGCCCCCGACAGGGAGCGGGCGAGCAGTACTTC
cdr3_aa: CATSPRQGAGEQYF

v_call: TRBV6-1
j_call: TRBJ2-3
d_call: .
clone_size: few
cdr3_nt: TGTGCCAGCAGAAAGCGGAGCACAGATACGCAGTATTTT
cdr3_aa: CASRKRSTDTQYF

v_call: TRBV12-3/TRBV12-4
j_call: TRBJ1-5
d_call: .
clone_size: few
cdr3_nt: TGTGCCAGCAGTACCTCTAGCAATCAGCCCCAGCATTTT
cdr3_aa: CASSTSSNQPQHF

v_call: TRBV20-1
j_call: TRBJ2-3
d_call: TRBD2
clone_size: few
cdr3_nt: TGCAGTGCTAGGACTCTAGCGGGAGTGGCAGATACGCAGTATTTT
cdr3_aa: CSARTLAGVADTQYF

v_call: TRBV3-1
j_call: TRBJ2-2
d_call: TRBD1
clone_size: few
cdr3_nt: TGTGCCAGCAGCACCCGACAGGGGCGGAACACCGGGGAGCTGTTTTTT
cdr3_aa: CASSTRQGRNTGELFF

v_call: TRBV20-1
j_call: TRBJ2-5
d_call: TRBD2
clone_size: many
cdr3_nt: TGCAGTGCTAGAGGGCTAGCGGGACTGGCTGGAGAGACCCAGTACTTC
cdr3_aa: CSARGLAGLAGETQYF

v_call: TRBV10-3
j_call: TRBJ2-5
d_call: TRBD1
clone_size: few
cdr3_nt: TGTGCCATCAGTGAAGGACAGGGGACAGAGACCCAGTACTTC
cdr3_aa: CAISEGQGTETQYF

v_call: TRBV2
j_call: TRBJ2-7
d_call: .
clone_size: .
cdr3_nt: TGTGCCAGCAGTGGGGGGACCGAGCAGTACTTC
cdr3_aa: CASSGGTEQYF

v_call: TRBV29-1
j_call: TRBJ2-7
d_call: .
clone_size: few
cdr3_nt: TGCAGCGTTGAAGGTCTGGGTGGGCAGTACTTC
cdr3_aa: CSVEGLGGQYF

v_call: TRBV27
j_call: TRBJ2-7
d_call: TRBD2
clone_size: .
cdr3_nt: TGTGCCAGCAGTTTATCCCTAGCGGAACGAACCTACGAGCAGTACTTC
cdr3_aa: CASSLSLAERTYEQYF

v_call: TRBV4-1
j_call: TRBJ2-1
d_call: TRBD2
clone_size: .
cdr3_nt: TGCGCCAGCAGCCAACAGCTAGCGAGCGGGGGCCTCCCCTACAATGAGCAGTTCTTC
cdr3_aa: CASSQQLASGGLPYNEQFF

v_call: TRBV9
j_call: TRBJ2-1
d_call: TRBD2
clone_size: .
cdr3_nt: TGTGCCAGCAGCGGCGGGACTAGCGGAGATCTGAGCTCCTACAATGAGCAGTTCTTC
cdr3_aa: CASSGGTSGDLSSYNEQFF

v_call: TRBV7-6
j_call: TRBJ2-7
d_call: .
clone_size: .
cdr3_nt: TGTGCCAGCAGCTTAGGCGAGGCACCCTCCTACGAGCAGTACTTC
cdr3_aa: CASSLGEAPSYEQYF

v_call: TRBV7-9
j_call: TRBJ2-7
d_call: .
clone_size: .
cdr3_nt: TGTGCCAGCAGCTTAGATCCGGTACGGGAGCAGTACTTC
cdr3_aa: CASSLDPVREQYF

v_call: TRBV30
j_call: TRBJ1-5
d_call: .
clone_size: few
cdr3_nt: TGTGCCTGGAGTGTACTTGGGGCCGGCAATCAGCCCCAGCATTTT
cdr3_aa: CAWSVLGAGNQPQHF

v_call: TRBV12-3/TRBV12-4
j_call: TRBJ2-1
d_call: TRBD2
clone_size: many
cdr3_nt: TGTGCCAGCAGTTTAAGGGACTATTCTTACAATGAGCAGTTCTTC
cdr3_aa: CASSLRDYSYNEQFF

v_call: TRBV19
j_call: TRBJ2-1
d_call: .
clone_size: .
cdr3_nt: TGTGCCAGTAGTATAGATCACCCTACGGGAGTTTACAATGAGCAGTTCTTC
cdr3_aa: CASSIDHPTGVYNEQFF

v_call: TRBV11-3
j_call: TRBJ2-3
d_call: .
clone_size: .
cdr3_nt: TGTGCCAGCAGCTTAGGGCAATCACTGGGGGCGTACACAGATACGCAGTATTTT
cdr3_aa: CASSLGQSLGAYTDTQYF

v_call: TRBV7-9
j_call: TRBJ1-5
d_call: .
clone_size: .
cdr3_nt: TGTGCCAGCAGCTACGGACCCCAGCCCCAGCATTTT
cdr3_aa: CASSYGPQPQHF

v_call: TRBV12-3/TRBV12-4
j_call: TRBJ2-2
d_call: .
clone_size: once
cdr3_nt: TGTGCCAGCAGTCCACAGGGATCCTTGGACACCGGGGAGCTGTTTTTT
cdr3_aa: CASSPQGSLDTGELFF

v_call: TRBV13
j_call: TRBJ2-3
d_call: .
clone_size: .
cdr3_nt: TGTGCCAGCAGCTTAGCGGGGCAACTTGCGGATACGCAGTATTTT
cdr3_aa: CASSLAGQLADTQYF

v_call: TRBV3-1
j_call: TRBJ2-7
d_call: TRBD2
clone_size: .
cdr3_nt: TGTGCCAGCAGCCAAGTCGGGGGGTTGAACTACGAGCAGTACTTC
cdr3_aa: CASSQVGGLNYEQYF

v_call: TRBV27
j_call: TRBJ2-1
d_call: .
clone_size: .
cdr3_nt: TGTGCCAGCAGTGCCACCTGGAGCTCCTACAATGAGCAGTTCTTC
cdr3_aa: CASSATWSSYNEQFF

v_call: TRBV12-3/TRBV12-4
j_call: TRBJ2-5
d_call: .
clone_size: few
cdr3_nt: TGTGCCAGCAGTTTGGGGGGCATCGAGACCCAGTACTTC
cdr3_aa: CASSLGGIETQYF

v_call: TRBV6-2/TRBV6-3
j_call: TRBJ2-2
d_call: .
clone_size: .
cdr3_nt: TGTGCCAGCAGTGACTATGCCGGGGAGCTGTTTTTT
cdr3_aa: CASSDYAGELFF

v_call: TRBV28
j_call: TRBJ2-5
d_call: .
clone_size: few
cdr3_nt: TGTGCCAGCAGTACCGTAGGGGGAACCTACCAAGAGACCCAGTACTTC
cdr3_aa: CASSTVGGTYQETQYF